This TCR beta chain came from a study of blood T cells in healthy people across ages (dated by TCRdb to 2013 to 2016). Background for the entire study: In model experiments, template switching captured roughly one uniquely barcoded TCR beta cDNA molecule for every two T cells. The study measured age-related changes in TCR beta repertoire diversity using deep sequencing normalized with unique cDNA molecular identifiers. Four age groups were formed from the donors: young (average about 17 years), middle-aged (approximately 41), aged (62) and long-lived (more than 75). To avoid experimental bias, donors of different ages were distributed randomly across sequencing lanes. The study analyzed two additional independent replicas of 1 million unique cDNA reads from the same blood draw for two donors, one aged 18 to 30 and one aged 80 or older. Points the paper makes about the study in general: The long-lived group showed more naive CD4+ T cells, fewer expanded clones and increased TCR diversity than the aged group, suggesting age selection. Total diversity estimates from one million sequenced T cells were considered lower bounds and underestimates. Because profiling used bulk unsorted PBMCs, naive and antigen-experienced compartments could not be compared conclusively. A strong correlation was found between observed TCR beta diversity and the percentage of naive T cells measured by flow cytometry. Because the CMV infection status of the donors was unknown, age-related changes in expanded clonotypes may potentially have been confounded. As age increased, observed TCR beta diversity per million T cells dropped in a roughly linear way, and a significant reduction was already evident by age 40.

Points on this clonotype: Its antigen target is currently unknown. A clone one base away is much larger, so this may be a read error.

The library was prepared using 5' RACE. Sequencing relied on an Illumina HiSeq 2500. A second PCR of about 6 to 11 cycles was performed with a sample-barcoded 5' primer and a J-beta primer mix. Each TCR beta cDNA molecule received a unique molecular identifier from a template-switch 5' adaptor carrying 12 random nucleotides. Each sample yielded at least 3 million CDR3-containing paired-end reads. First-strand cDNA was synthesized from all RNA with the Mint cDNA synthesis kit, primed by a TRBC-specific oligonucleotide. All cDNA was treated with uracil-DNA glycosylase and then went through a first 18-cycle PCR with the universal primers M1SS and BC2_uni_R. Under the source paper's analysis protocol: Each sample was normalized by randomly selecting 1 million high-quality reads, each carrying a distinct molecular identifier. Reads sharing molecular identifiers were discarded rather than binned into consensus sequences. MiTCR, with a Q25 quality threshold and the strictest error-elimination algorithm, was used for CDR3 identification, clonotype clustering and error correction. A nonparametric unseen species model with Euler transformation was used to estimate a lower bound on total TCR beta diversity. Through fastp at Q25 and MiXCR, TCRdb rebuilt clones from the public reads, retaining in-frame beta chains. Every distinct CDR3 protein forms one entry, paired with its most common genes and DNA. TCRdb's processing, not the study's, gives the V and J calls here. The sample contains about 970,000 distinct CDR3 sequences, 51% of them found a single time. The biggest ten clones account for about 20% of the sample.

The approximately 41 donors, aged 6 to 90 years, were systemically healthy Caucasian individuals from Russia. Each donor gave ten milliliters of peripheral blood, collected into EDTA-treated Vacutainer tubes. Ficoll-Paque density-gradient centrifugation was used to isolate PBMCs, with at least 6.5 million per sample. Trizol reagent was used to extract total RNA from the PBMCs, yielding at least 5.5 micrograms per sample. For every donor, an aliquot of PBMCs went through flow cytometry to measure the percentages of naive CD45RAhigh/CD27high T cells. Based on the germline V gene (reference sequence), the CDR1 and CDR2 sequences are DFQATT and SNEGSKA. Including cysteine and phenylalanine, the CDR3 has 12 amino acids. Of the read, only the CDR3 DNA is kept; its 36 bases are in frame from base 1.

This TCR was sampled from a woman in her sixties in good health. This chain is built from TRBV20-1 and TRBJ2-3; 8 middle bases align to TRBD1. The sequenced sample was blood. The nucleotides are TGCAGTGCCTATAGGGGGACAGGTACGCAGTATTTT. Translated, it reads CSAYRGTGTQYF.